The 21 T cell receptor beta chains listed next were all sequenced from one sample in a study of early T cells in non-severe SARS-CoV-2 infection. Each CDR3 protein is one row after TCRdb ran MiXCR on the 5' RACE reads. The table shows around 60,000 distinct CDR3 sequences, with around 20% occurring only once. The material sequenced was whole blood, taken at baseline. The receptors originated from an adult who was a healthcare worker with PCR-confirmed SARS-CoV-2 infection or an uninfected control (not recorded which).

This clonotype was found a few times. The chain joins TRBV3-1 to TRBJ2-7; 9 bases map to TRBD2. Germline V lookup: CDR1 LGHDT, CDR2 YNNKEL (reference sequence). This CDR3 has 15 residues. V shed 1 base, J shed 0 bases, and the junction held 1 base outside the gene matches. In DNA form, the CDR3 reads TGTGCCAGCAGCCAAGGGACTAGCGCCTCCTACGAGCAGTACTTC. This codes for CASSQGTSASYEQYF.

The chain recombines TRBV5-1 with TRBJ2-1; 8 positions match TRBD2. Looked up from germline, CDR1 is SGHRS and CDR2 is YFSETQ. The CDR3 is made up of 15 amino acids. V trimming: 0 bases; J trimming: 5 bases; junction bases outside the gene matches: 4. Here the CDR3 DNA reads TGCGCCAGCAGCTTGGTCATAGCGGGGAACAATGAGCAGTTCTTC. It is translated as CASSLVIAGNNEQFF.

This clonotype came up a few times. The chain couples TRBV2 to TRBJ1-1; TRBD1 aligns across 7 bases. The CDR3 totals 13 residues. Germline trimming cut 6 bases from V and 10 bases from J; bases unmatched to any gene: 11. The germline V gene encodes CDR1 SNHLY and CDR2 FYNNEI. In DNA, the CDR3 is TGTGCCAGCAGCGAGGACAGGAAACAGGGAGCTTTCTTT. Amino acids: CASSEDRKQGAFF.

The chain joins TRBV30 to TRBJ2-1; either TRBD1 or TRBD2 may supply D (5 bases each). The CDR3 is 14 amino acids. The ends were cut back, 0 bases at V and 4 bases at J, with 10 bases in the middle. Germline values: CDR1 GTSNPN, CDR2 SVGIG (reference sequence). For the CDR3, the DNA is TGTGCCTGGAGTGTACGGGGACCTTACAATGAGCAGTTCTTC. Protein: CAWSVRGPYNEQFF.

This clonotype has just a few counts. The gene calls are TRBV12-3 or TRBV12-4 and TRBJ1-6, with 10 nucleotides matching TRBD1. Trimming took 6 bases from V and 8 from J; bases not matched to a gene: 7. CDR3 length: 15 amino acids. Written as DNA, the CDR3 is TGTGCCAGCAGATTGACAGGGGGCACGGATTCACCCCTCCACTTT. Translation: CASRLTGGTDSPLHF.

This clonotype came up a few times. CDR3 region: CASSLTSGPYEQYF. The CDR3 coding sequence is TGTGCCAGCAGTCTGACTAGCGGTCCCTACGAGCAGTACTTC. V usage is TRBV6-1 and J usage is TRBJ2-7, with 9 bases matching TRBD2. The ends lost 5 bases at V and 2 bases at J; junction bases unmatched: 4. Per germline, CDR1 MNHNS and CDR2 SASEGT. CDR3 length: 14 amino acids.

This clonotype was counted between two and nine times. V gene TRBV30 combines with J gene TRBJ2-7; possibly TRBD2 for D (6 bases). This CDR3 has 11 residues. The germline CDR1 and CDR2 sequences are GTSNPN and SVGIG (reference sequence). V gave up 5 bases and J gave up 4 bases, with 9 bases separating them. As DNA, the CDR3 is TGTGCCTGGGGAGGGGTGTACGAGCAGTACTTC. Protein sequence: CAWGGVYEQYF.

The gene calls are TRBV5-5 and TRBJ1-2; D is undetermined. The CDR3 is 13 amino acids. V was cut by 0 bases and J by 7 bases, with 10 bases left in between. Germline-derived CDR1 and CDR2 are SGHKS and YYEKEE (reference sequence). The CDR3 here is CASSLGQRSGYTF. CDR3 bases: TGTGCCAGCAGCTTGGGGCAGCGTTCTGGCTACACCTTC.

This clonotype was picked up a small number of times. J is TRBJ2-3 and V is TRBV2; 8 bases match TRBD2. This CDR3 spans 15 amino acids. V gave up 2 bases and J gave up 6 bases; unmatched junction bases: 7. CDR1 SNHLY and CDR2 FYNNEI come from the germline V gene. The CDR3 loop is CASSELAGSLDTQYF. In nucleotides, the CDR3 is TGTGCCAGCAGTGAATTAGCGGGGTCTCTGGATACGCAGTATTTT.

The gene calls are TRBV10-3 and TRBJ1-5; no definite D call. From germline, CDR1 is ENHRY and CDR2 SYGVKD. Between the trimmed V and J ends, which lost 3 bases and 7 bases, there was a span of 7 bases. This CDR3 spans 12 amino acids. The CDR3 loop is CAISDDEQPQHF. Written as DNA, the CDR3 is TGTGCCATCAGTGACGACGAGCAGCCCCAGCATTTT.

This clonotype was observed a handful of times. The CDR3 coding sequence is TGCGCCAGCAGCTTTACAGGGGACTATGGCTACACCTTC. Translating gives CASSFTGDYGYTF. J is TRBJ1-2 and V is TRBV5-1; 7 bases line up with TRBD1. Looked up from germline, CDR1 is SGHRS and CDR2 is YFSETQ. Trimming removed 2 bases from V and 3 bases from J; junction bases left unmatched: 1. The CDR3 has 13 amino acids.

This sequence joins TRBV6-5 and TRBJ2-2, with TRBD2 matching 9 bases. The CDR3 totals 16 residues. Germline-derived CDR1 and CDR2 are MNHEY and SVGAGI. The V and J ends lost 0 bases and 6 bases, in that order; junction bases with no gene match: 5. CDR3 loop: CASSYSRGLAAGELFF. The CDR3 nucleotides are TGTGCCAGCAGTTACTCGAGGGGACTAGCAGCCGGGGAGCTGTTTTTT.

The V gene is TRBV5-1, the J gene TRBJ2-7; D unclear. The germline V gene encodes CDR1 SGHRS and CDR2 YFSETQ. V lost 0 bases and J lost 0, with 4 bases in between. The CDR3 loop spans 13 amino acids. Here the CDR3 reads CASSLGFSYEQYF. The CDR3 DNA reads TGCGCCAGCAGCTTGGGATTCTCCTACGAGCAGTACTTC.

This sequence joins TRBV7-9 and TRBJ1-1; tentative D call: TRBD1 (5 bases). Germline V lookup: CDR1 SEHNR, CDR2 FQNEAQ (reference sequence). The CDR3 is 13 amino acids. V was trimmed by 4 bases and J by 3 bases, leaving 9 bases between them. This CDR3 is CASSSQGDTEAFF. CDR3 bases: TGTGCCAGCAGCTCACAAGGGGACACTGAAGCTTTCTTT.

The genes are TRBV19 and TRBJ2-6, with a weak D call TRBD1 (6 bases). CDR1 and CDR2 (germline): LNHDA, SQIVND (reference sequence). V was clipped by 6 bases and J by 4 bases, with 10 bases between them. This CDR3 comprises 14 residues. The CDR3 coding sequence is TGTGCCAGTAGCCCCGGGACAGGGGCCAACGTCCTGACTTTC. As protein: CASSPGTGANVLTF.

Remarks on this clonotype: One end of the junction fails to match germline, which may point to a read error. The chain uses TRBV12-3 or TRBV12-4 and TRBJ2-4; D not certain. The CDR3 covers 16 residues. The CDR3 region is CASSADLLQTNNIQYF. In DNA, the CDR3 is TGTGCCAGCAGTGCCGACCTGTTGCAGACCAATAACATTCAGTACTTC.

This clonotype was observed a few times. In nucleotides, the CDR3 is TGTGCCTGGAGAACAGGGGTCACAGATACGCAGTATTTT. Protein sequence: CAWRTGVTDTQYF. This chain joins TRBV30 and TRBJ2-3; 7 nucleotides agree with TRBD1. Germline CDR1 GTSNPN, CDR2 SVGIG (reference sequence). The V segment lost 3 bases and the J segment 2 bases; nucleotides outside the gene matches: 2. The CDR3 runs 13 residues.

The chain employs TRBV19 and TRBJ2-7; TRBD2 agrees at 10 bases. Germline assignment: CDR1 LNHDA and CDR2 SQIVND (reference sequence). J was trimmed by 4 bases and V by 6 bases; bases with no gene match: 6. The CDR3 spans 14 residues. The CDR3, as DNA: TGTGCCAGTAGCCCTAGCGGGAGAGGATACGAGCAGTACTTC. This encodes CASSPSGRGYEQYF.

This sequence joins TRBV30 and TRBJ2-1; no clear D gene. Germline lookup yields CDR1 GTSNPN and CDR2 SVGIG (reference sequence). V lost 6 bases, J lost 0 bases, and 12 bases lay in between. The CDR3 is 14 amino acids. The CDR3 protein is CACQPTSSYNEQFF. CDR3 DNA sequence: TGTGCCTGCCAGCCCACCAGCTCCTACAATGAGCAGTTCTTC.

The chain couples TRBV27 to TRBJ2-3; no clear D gene. The CDR3 totals 13 residues. CDR1 and CDR2 from the germline V gene are MNHEY and SMNVEV (reference sequence). The V end was cut by 5 bases, the J end by 8 bases, with 14 bases between. CDR3 amino acids: CASSLESLSTQYF. The CDR3 region has the DNA TGTGCCAGCAGTCTCGAAAGCTTGTCTACGCAGTATTTT.

V gene TRBV19 combines with J gene TRBJ2-7, with D maybe TRBD2 (5 bases). The ends were cut back, 3 bases at V and 4 bases at J, with 7 bases in the middle. This CDR3 is 12 amino acids long. The germline gives CDR1 LNHDA, CDR2 SQIVND (reference sequence). This CDR3 reads CASSIEGYEQYF. The CDR3 bases are TGTGCCAGTAGTATCGAGGGTTACGAGCAGTACTTC.